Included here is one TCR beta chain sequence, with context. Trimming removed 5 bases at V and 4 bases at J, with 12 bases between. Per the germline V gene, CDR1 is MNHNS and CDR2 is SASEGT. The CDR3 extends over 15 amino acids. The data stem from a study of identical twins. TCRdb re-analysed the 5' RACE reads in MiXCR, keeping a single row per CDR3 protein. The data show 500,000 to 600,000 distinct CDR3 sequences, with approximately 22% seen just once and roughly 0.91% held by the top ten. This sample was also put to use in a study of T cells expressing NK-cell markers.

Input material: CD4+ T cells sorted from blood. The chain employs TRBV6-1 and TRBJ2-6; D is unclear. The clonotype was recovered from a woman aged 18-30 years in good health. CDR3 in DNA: TGTGCCAGCAGTCCGCGCCAGGTCGGGGCCAACGTCCTGACTTTC. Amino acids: CASSPRQVGANVLTF.